The next 24 T cell receptor beta chains were all read from a single sample in a study of cytomegalovirus exposure and HLA in healthy donors. Use of 60 Vbeta and 13 Jbeta primers characterized the PCR. Repertoires were generated with immunoSEQ multiplex PCR, while TCRdb's copy carries only in-frame clones and drops some. The sample lists roughly 120,000 clones, roughly 69% seen once, with 6.5% to 9% in the top ten. The specimen was PBMCs. The receptor source for this set is a woman in her thirties or forties in good health and CMV-seropositive.

The V gene is TRBV2, the J gene TRBJ1-1; D ambiguous. The V end lost 7 bases, the J end lost 1 base, and 16 bases lay between the germline ends. Germline V lookup: CDR1 SNHLY, CDR2 FYNNEI. CDR3 size: 15 residues. Here the CDR3 reads CASTLTRVENTEAFF. CDR3 nucleotides: TGTGCCAGCACCTTGACCCGGGTGGAGAACACTGAAGCTTTCTTT. Filled out from reference TRBV2 and TRBJ1-1, the complete variable domain reads EPEVTQTPSHQVTQMGQEVILRCVPISNHLYFYWYRQILGQKVEFLVSFYNNEISEKSEIFDDQFSVERPDGSNFTLKIRSTKLEDSAMYFCASTLTRVENTEAFFGQGTRLTVV.

This rearrangement joins TRBV2 to TRBJ1-4; D ambiguous. Trimming left V 7 bases short and J 7 bases short, with 7 bases between. The CDR3 is made up of 11 amino acids. CDR1 is SNHLY and CDR2 is FYNNEI in the germline V gene. The CDR3 sequence is CASISGEKLFF. CDR3 DNA: TGTGCCAGCATTTCGGGTGAAAAACTGTTTTTT.

The CDR3 DNA sequence: TGTGCCAGCAGTTCCTCTAGCGGGGGGTGGAATGAGCAGTTCTTC. It codes for CASSSSSGGWNEQFF. The chain uses TRBV6-5 and TRBJ2-1, with TRBD2 matching 11 bases. The CDR3 extends over 15 amino acids. V lost 4 bases and J lost 7; bases outside the gene matches: 6. CDR1 is MNHEY, CDR2 SVGAGI, per germline.

V usage is TRBV7-2 and J usage is TRBJ2-5; maybe TRBD2 (6 bases). The J call is doubtful: the DNA matches TRBJ2-7 better. Germline CDR1 reads SGHTA; CDR2 reads FQGNSA. The CDR3 runs 14 residues. For the CDR3, the DNA is TGTGCCAGCAGCCCCTTCGCGGGGTTCTACGAGCAGTACTTC. Its protein product is CASSPFAGFYEQYF.

The chain joins TRBV9 to TRBJ1-3; possibly TRBD1 for D (6 bases). The CDR3 consists of 15 residues. V gave up 4 bases and J gave up 0 bases, with 11 bases separating them. CDR1 is SGDLS and CDR2 is YYNGEE in the germline V gene. The CDR3 protein is CASSPGDLSGNTIYF. The CDR3 DNA follows: TGTGCCAGCAGCCCAGGGGATCTCTCTGGAAACACCATATATTTT.

V usage is TRBV6-4 and J usage is TRBJ2-7; weak D call: TRBD1 (6 bases). This CDR3 is built from 17 residues. Germline CDR1 and CDR2: MRHNA and SNTAGT. V was trimmed by 0 bases and J by 0 bases, leaving 15 bases between them. CDR3 amino acids: CASSDSGGSGVSYEQYF. CDR3 DNA sequence: TGTGCCAGCAGTGACTCAGGGGGAAGCGGTGTCTCCTACGAGCAGTACTTC.

The chain joins TRBV6-1 to TRBJ2-7, with TRBD1 identical over 7 bases. The germline CDR1 and CDR2 sequences are MNHNS and SASEGT. CDR3 length: 12 residues. After removal of 4 bases from V and 5 bases from J, the junction contained 2 bases not matched to a gene. CDR3 in amino acids: CASSGGQNEQYF. In nucleotides, the CDR3 is TGTGCCAGCAGTGGGGGACAGAACGAGCAGTACTTC.

This clone appeared once. The chain is built from TRBV5-4 and TRBJ1-6; tentative D call: TRBD1 (5 bases). CDR3 length equals 14 residues. Trimming cost V 5 bases and J 10 bases, with 16 bases left between them. The V gene's germline CDR1 is SGHNT and CDR2 YYREEE (reference sequence). The CDR3: CASRERDAGSPLHF. The CDR3 DNA reads as TGTGCCAGCAGGGAACGGGACGCGGGGTCACCCCTCCACTTT.

The chain joins TRBV6-5 to TRBJ2-7, with TRBD1 as a possible D gene (6 bases). This CDR3 is built from 12 residues. Trimming stripped 3 bases from V and 6 bases from J, with 9 bases between. Germline loops: CDR1 MNHEY, CDR2 SVGAGI. The CDR3 bases are TGTGCCAGCAGTTATCAGGGGACCGAGCAGTACTTC. This codes for CASSYQGTEQYF.

V and J are TRBV2 and TRBJ2-5, with 9 bases aligning to TRBD2. V shed 6 bases, J shed 2 bases, and the junction held 13 bases outside the gene matches. The germline V gene has CDR1 SNHLY and CDR2 FYNNEI. The CDR3 sequence is 17 residues long. The CDR3 protein is CASRKRGSGGLQETQYF. CDR3 in DNA: TGTGCCAGCAGGAAAAGAGGGAGCGGGGGGTTACAAGAGACCCAGTACTTC.

This clone was counted a few times. J is TRBJ1-1 and V is TRBV6-1; D uncertain. Deletions cut 6 bases from V and 5 bases from J, with 7 bases between. The CDR3 length is 11 residues. Germline CDR1 MNHNS, CDR2 SASEGT. In DNA, the CDR3 is TGTGCCAGCAGGTCTCCGACTGAAGCTTTCTTT. It yields the protein CASRSPTEAFF.

This clone was seen a handful of times. The genes are TRBV27 and TRBJ1-2, with D maybe TRBD1 (5 bases). Germline CDR1 is MNHEY and CDR2 is SMNVEV (reference sequence). The V gene lost 3 bases and the J gene lost 8 bases, with 13 bases spanning the gap. The CDR3 has 13 residues. The CDR3 DNA follows: TGTGCCAGCAGTTTCACCCAGGGTTCGGGCTACACCTTC. Translated: CASSFTQGSGYTF.

This chain uses TRBV5-1 with TRBJ1-1, with no clear D. Germline V gene lookup returns CDR1 SGHRS and CDR2 YFSETQ. Trimming removed 4 bases from V and 3 bases from J, with 19 bases in between. The CDR3 has 16 residues. DNA for the CDR3: TGCGCCAGCAGCCCACCCCGAACCGGGAGGGACACTGAAGCTTTCTTT. This sequence encodes CASSPPRTGRDTEAFF.

The V gene is TRBV19, the J gene TRBJ1-2; D unclear. Trimming took off 3 bases at V and 9 bases at J, with 11 bases between the two ends. CDR1 LNHDA and CDR2 SQIVND come from the germline V gene (reference sequence). The CDR3 length is 12 residues. The CDR3 bases are TGTGCCAGTAGTATTCCCGGGGTTCGCTACACCTTC. It translates to CASSIPGVRYTF.

The chain combines TRBV28 with TRBJ1-2; 7 bases agree with TRBD1. The V segment lost 7 bases and the J segment 3 bases; nucleotides outside the gene matches: 11. The CDR3 has 15 residues. Per germline, CDR1 MDHEN and CDR2 SYDVKM. The CDR3 DNA follows: TGTGCCAGCACAGGGGGAGCAGGGGGATACTATGGCTACACCTTC. This encodes CASTGGAGGYYGYTF.

With respect to this clone: The conserved phenylalanine or tryptophan is not found at the CDR3 terminus, so this likely reflects a read error. The DNA is left out, because the CDR3 cannot be placed on it with certainty; the CDR3 is given as TCRdb lists it. This sequence joins TRBV20-1 and TRBJ1-2; TRBD1, the D gene given by the table, was not confirmed from the DNA. The CDR3 is 8 residues long, ends included. Looked up from germline, CDR1 is DFQATT and CDR2 is SNEGSKA (reference sequence). The CDR3: CSAPGGYK.

This clone was seen only a few times. This chain connects TRBV19 to TRBJ1-1, with TRBD1 matching 9 bases. V gave up 6 bases and J gave up 1 base; unmatched junction bases: 6. The CDR3 totals 15 residues. The germline V gene has CDR1 LNHDA and CDR2 SQIVND (reference sequence). CDR3 nucleotide sequence: TGTGCCAGTAGGGACAGGGGAGAGTCGAACACTGAAGCTTTCTTT. Its protein is CASRDRGESNTEAFF.

This chain links TRBV7-2 with TRBJ1-2; 9 bases line up with TRBD1. Trimming at V came to 4 bases and at J to 3 bases, leaving 6 bases not matched to a gene. Germline CDR1 reads SGHTA; CDR2 reads FQGNSA. The CDR3 loop spans 15 amino acids. The CDR3 reads CASSSGQGYDYGYTF. The CDR3, as DNA: TGTGCCAGCAGCTCGGGACAGGGCTATGACTATGGCTACACCTTC.

This clone was picked up a small number of times. The V call is TRBV9, the J call TRBJ2-3; tentative D call: TRBD1 (6 bases). Germline assignment: CDR1 SGDLS and CDR2 YYNGEE. The germline V and J ends were trimmed by 4 bases and 9 bases, with 21 bases remaining between them. CDR3 length: 15 amino acids. The CDR3 sequence: CASSSSGTPSITQYF. The CDR3 DNA reads TGTGCCAGCAGCTCCTCCGGGACACCCAGTATAACGCAGTATTTT.

The rearrangement links TRBV5-1 to TRBJ2-7; D not resolved. The ends were cut back, 0 bases at V and 3 bases at J, with 7 bases in the middle. Germline values: CDR1 SGHRS, CDR2 YFSETQ. This CDR3 is built from 13 residues. CDR3 protein: CASSLVPIYEQYF. CDR3 coding DNA: TGCGCCAGCAGCTTGGTCCCTATCTACGAGCAGTACTTC. Using reference TRBV5-1 and TRBJ2-7 for the parts outside the CDR3, the full variable domain is KAGVTQTPRYLIKTRGQQVTLSCSPISGHRSVSWYQQTPGQGLQFLFEYFSETQRNKGNFPGRFSGRQFSNSRSEMNVSTLELGDSALYLCASSLVPIYEQYFGPGTRLTVT.

The chain carries TRBV5-1 and TRBJ1-1; D ambiguous. In germline, CDR1 is SGHRS, CDR2 YFSETQ. V was cut by 1 base and J by 3 bases, with 10 bases left in between. The CDR3 has 14 amino acids. CDR3 in amino acids: CASSLSLSDTEAFF. The CDR3, as DNA: TGCGCCAGCAGCTTGAGTCTTTCGGACACTGAAGCTTTCTTT. Full variable domain (outside the CDR3, taken from reference TRBV5-1 and TRBJ1-1): KAGVTQTPRYLIKTRGQQVTLSCSPISGHRSVSWYQQTPGQGLQFLFEYFSETQRNKGNFPGRFSGRQFSNSRSEMNVSTLELGDSALYLCASSLSLSDTEAFFGQGTRLTVV.

The chain carries TRBV4-3 and TRBJ1-1, with D perhaps TRBD1 (6 bases). CDR3 size: 15 residues. V lost 1 base and J lost 1, with 10 bases in between. Germline V gene lookup returns CDR1 LGHNA and CDR2 YSLEER. DNA for the CDR3: TGCGCCAGCAGCCAAGGGACAGTTTGGAACACTGAAGCTTTCTTT. Its protein product is CASSQGTVWNTEAFF.

The gene calls are TRBV2 and TRBJ2-3, with 10 bases that match TRBD1. Germline CDR1 reads SNHLY; CDR2 reads FYNNEI. There are 16 residues in the CDR3. Germline trimming cut 7 bases from V and 3 bases from J; bases unmatched to any gene: 10. The CDR3 protein is CASMRGQGLMTDTQYF. The CDR3 coding sequence is TGTGCCAGCATGAGGGGACAGGGGCTAATGACAGATACGCAGTATTTT.

V is TRBV28 and J is TRBJ2-1, with D possibly TRBD2 on 6 matching bases. The V gene's germline CDR1 is MDHEN and CDR2 SYDVKM. The CDR3 has 16 amino acids. Trimming pared 7 bases from V and 5 bases from J, leaving 21 bases between. Here the CDR3 reads CASNPGLFIGNNEQFF. In DNA form, the CDR3 reads TGTGCCAGCAATCCGGGACTTTTCATTGGGAACAATGAGCAGTTCTTC.